This is a list of T cell receptor beta chains from one sample in a study of T-cell reconstitution after alpha-beta-depleted transplantation in children. TCRdb reanalysed the PCR reads using MiXCR and keeps one entry per CDR3 protein. Here the sample spans about 360,000 distinct CDR3 sequences, 10% to 15% being singletons. The source material was PBMCs, sampled from the stem cell graft. The receptor set was obtained from a human donor who donated a stem cell graft to a child with Fanconi anemia. The CDR3 runs from the conserved cysteine through the conserved F or W. Fields, in order: V gene, J gene, clone size, D gene, CDR3 DNA, CDR3 protein. D genes are given only for firm matches. Clone size is stated in some rows and not others, as once, few, many or a class when expanded.

v_call: TRBV11-1
j_call: TRBJ2-3
clone_size: NA
d_call: TRBD1
cdr3_nt: TGTGCCAGCAGCTTATTACAGGGGATAGATACGCAGTATTTT
cdr3_aa: CASSLLQGIDTQYF

v_call: TRBV6-5
j_call: TRBJ2-1
clone_size: NA
d_call: TRBD1
cdr3_nt: TGTGCCAGCAGTTACCCGGACAGGGCTAATGAGCAGTTCTTC
cdr3_aa: CASSYPDRANEQFF

v_call: TRBV12-3/TRBV12-4
j_call: TRBJ2-5
clone_size: NA
d_call: NA
cdr3_nt: TGTGCCAGCAGTTTTACGAGGCTAGCAGGGGAGACCCAGTACTTC
cdr3_aa: CASSFTRLAGETQYF

v_call: TRBV20-1
j_call: TRBJ1-2
clone_size: many
d_call: NA
cdr3_nt: TGCAGTGCTACCGGGACGGCTCATGGCTACACCTTC
cdr3_aa: CSATGTAHGYTF

v_call: TRBV5-1
j_call: TRBJ2-6
clone_size: many
d_call: NA
cdr3_nt: TGCGCCAGCAGCTCAGGGGTGACTGGGGCCAACGTCCTGACTTTC
cdr3_aa: CASSSGVTGANVLTF

v_call: TRBV7-8
j_call: TRBJ2-1
clone_size: many
d_call: TRBD1
cdr3_nt: TGTGCCAGCACCCCAGGGGGTGAGCAGTTCTTC
cdr3_aa: CASTPGGEQFF

v_call: TRBV28
j_call: TRBJ2-5
clone_size: NA
d_call: NA
cdr3_nt: TGTGCCAGCAGTCCACTACCGGAGACCCAGTACTTC
cdr3_aa: CASSPLPETQYF

v_call: TRBV29-1
j_call: TRBJ2-5
clone_size: NA
d_call: NA
cdr3_nt: TGCAGCGTTGAACCCGACAGGTCGGGGACCCAGTACTTC
cdr3_aa: CSVEPDRSGTQYF

v_call: TRBV6-5
j_call: TRBJ1-1
clone_size: few
d_call: TRBD1
cdr3_nt: TGTGCCAGCAGTTATCACGACAGGGACACTGAAGCTTTCTTT
cdr3_aa: CASSYHDRDTEAFF

v_call: TRBV12-3/TRBV12-4
j_call: TRBJ2-1
clone_size: many
d_call: NA
cdr3_nt: TGTGCCAGCAGTTTCGGTCATTACAATGAGCAGTTCTTC
cdr3_aa: CASSFGHYNEQFF

v_call: TRBV28
j_call: TRBJ1-1
clone_size: NA
d_call: NA
cdr3_nt: TGTGCCAGCAACTCTTTGGGGGTCCCTGAAGCTTTCTTT
cdr3_aa: CASNSLGVPEAFF

v_call: TRBV25-1
j_call: TRBJ1-1
clone_size: NA
d_call: NA
cdr3_nt: TGTGCCAGCAAGTCAGCAGGTCGCGGCACTGAAGCTTTCTTT
cdr3_aa: CASKSAGRGTEAFF

v_call: TRBV5-1
j_call: TRBJ2-1
clone_size: NA
d_call: TRBD2
cdr3_nt: TGCGCCAGCAGCTCACCTGGAGGTAGCGGGGGGCGTCGGGACTACAATGAGCAGTTCTTC
cdr3_aa: CASSSPGGSGGRRDYNEQFF

v_call: TRBV20-1
j_call: TRBJ2-7
clone_size: once
d_call: NA
cdr3_nt: TGCAGTGCTAGTGGGGACGGGAGTCACGACGAGCAGTACTTC
cdr3_aa: CSASGDGSHDEQYF

v_call: TRBV6-1
j_call: TRBJ2-5
clone_size: few
d_call: TRBD1
cdr3_nt: TGTGCCAGCAGTGACGGACAGGGTCAACAAGAGACCCAGTACTTC
cdr3_aa: CASSDGQGQQETQYF

v_call: TRBV12-3/TRBV12-4
j_call: TRBJ2-1
clone_size: few
d_call: NA
cdr3_nt: TGTGCCAGCAGTTCCCAGTGGGGGAACCCAAATGAGCAGTTCTTC
cdr3_aa: CASSSQWGNPNEQFF

v_call: TRBV12-3/TRBV12-4
j_call: TRBJ2-2
clone_size: NA
d_call: NA
cdr3_nt: TGTGCCAGCAGGGCAAGACTAGACACCGGGGAGCTGTTTTTT
cdr3_aa: CASRARLDTGELFF

v_call: TRBV7-9
j_call: TRBJ1-6
clone_size: NA
d_call: NA
cdr3_nt: TGTGCCAGCAGCCATTTTTTAGGGGATTCACCCCTCCACTTT
cdr3_aa: CASSHFLGDSPLHF

v_call: TRBV6-2/TRBV6-3
j_call: TRBJ1-5
clone_size: NA
d_call: NA
cdr3_nt: TGTGCCAGCAGTTCAAGGGCAGGGGTTAGCGGCAATCAGCCCCAGCATTTT
cdr3_aa: CASSSRAGVSGNQPQHF

v_call: TRBV6-5
j_call: TRBJ2-1
clone_size: few
d_call: NA
cdr3_nt: TGTGCCAGCAGAACGGGACTGGAGCAGTTCTTC
cdr3_aa: CASRTGLEQFF

v_call: TRBV5-1
j_call: TRBJ1-1
clone_size: few
d_call: NA
cdr3_nt: TGCGCCAGCAGCCATCGGCCAGAGAACACTGAAGCTTTCTTT
cdr3_aa: CASSHRPENTEAFF

v_call: TRBV6-5
j_call: TRBJ1-1
clone_size: few
d_call: TRBD1
cdr3_nt: TGTGCCAGCAGTTCTCCGGGACAGTGGACTGAAGCTTTCTTT
cdr3_aa: CASSSPGQWTEAFF

v_call: TRBV2
j_call: TRBJ2-3
clone_size: few
d_call: TRBD2
cdr3_nt: TGTGCCAGCAGTACGAAGCGGGGGGGCTCAGATACGCAGTATTTT
cdr3_aa: CASSTKRGGSDTQYF

v_call: TRBV5-1
j_call: TRBJ1-6
clone_size: many
d_call: NA
cdr3_nt: TGCGCCAGCAGCTTGACAGGGTTAGCAGATAATTCACCCCTCCACTTT
cdr3_aa: CASSLTGLADNSPLHF

v_call: TRBV11-2
j_call: TRBJ2-6
clone_size: few
d_call: TRBD1
cdr3_nt: TGTGCCAGCAGCAAGTGGACAGGGCTCGTCTCTGGGGCCAACGTCCTGACTTTC
cdr3_aa: CASSKWTGLVSGANVLTF

v_call: TRBV12-3/TRBV12-4
j_call: TRBJ1-3
clone_size: few
d_call: NA
cdr3_nt: TGTGCCAGCAGTCCCCAGATGGCGGGAAACACCATATATTTT
cdr3_aa: CASSPQMAGNTIYF

v_call: TRBV4-3
j_call: TRBJ2-1
clone_size: NA
d_call: NA
cdr3_nt: TGCGCCAGCAGCCAAGACCGGAGCAGGTCCTACAATGAGCAGTTCTTC
cdr3_aa: CASSQDRSRSYNEQFF

v_call: TRBV5-6
j_call: TRBJ2-3
clone_size: NA
d_call: TRBD2
cdr3_nt: TGTGCCAGCAGCTCATTAACAGCGGGAAGCACAGATACGCAGTATTTT
cdr3_aa: CASSSLTAGSTDTQYF

v_call: TRBV6-1
j_call: TRBJ1-2
clone_size: NA
d_call: NA
cdr3_nt: TGTGCCAGCAGCCAGGGACCTAACTATGGCTACACCTTC
cdr3_aa: CASSQGPNYGYTF

v_call: TRBV7-8
j_call: TRBJ2-3
clone_size: many
d_call: TRBD1
cdr3_nt: TGTGCCAGCAGCTTTCCGGGACAGGGAACCATTAGCACAGATACGCAGTATTTT
cdr3_aa: CASSFPGQGTISTDTQYF

v_call: TRBV6-5
j_call: TRBJ2-5
clone_size: NA
d_call: TRBD1
cdr3_nt: TGTGCCAGCAGTTACGACCAGGGGGCAAAGACCCAGTACTTC
cdr3_aa: CASSYDQGAKTQYF

v_call: TRBV7-9
j_call: TRBJ1-2
clone_size: NA
d_call: TRBD1
cdr3_nt: TGTGCCAGCAGCAAACAGGGGGATGGCTACACCTTC
cdr3_aa: CASSKQGDGYTF

v_call: TRBV9
j_call: TRBJ2-4
clone_size: NA
d_call: NA
cdr3_nt: TGTGCCAGCAGCGTAGAGAGTGCCGGACAGAACAAAAACATTCAGTACTTC
cdr3_aa: CASSVESAGQNKNIQYF

v_call: TRBV10-3
j_call: TRBJ2-7
clone_size: NA
d_call: TRBD1
cdr3_nt: TGTGCCATCAGTTTACAGGGGAAAATGGACGAGCAGTACTTC
cdr3_aa: CAISLQGKMDEQYF

v_call: TRBV14
j_call: TRBJ1-1
clone_size: NA
d_call: TRBD1
cdr3_nt: TGTGCCAGCAGCCGGGACAGAGTCTACACTGAAGCTTTCTTT
cdr3_aa: CASSRDRVYTEAFF

v_call: TRBV12-3/TRBV12-4
j_call: TRBJ2-1
clone_size: many
d_call: TRBD2
cdr3_nt: TGTGCCAGCGGACCCTTGGGGACTAGCGGGGGGAATGAGCAGTTCTTC
cdr3_aa: CASGPLGTSGGNEQFF

v_call: TRBV11-1
j_call: TRBJ2-2
clone_size: NA
d_call: NA
cdr3_nt: TGTGCCAGCAGCTTAATGGGGGCGAGCACCGGGGAGCTGTTTTTT
cdr3_aa: CASSLMGASTGELFF

v_call: TRBV10-3
j_call: TRBJ1-1
clone_size: NA
d_call: NA
cdr3_nt: TGTGCCATCAAACCGGACAGCCTGAACACTGAAGCTTTCTTT
cdr3_aa: CAIKPDSLNTEAFF

v_call: TRBV5-1
j_call: TRBJ2-2
clone_size: few
d_call: NA
cdr3_nt: TGCGCCAGCAGCTCTCTACAGGGGAACACCGGGGAGCTGTTTTTT
cdr3_aa: CASSSLQGNTGELFF

v_call: TRBV5-1
j_call: TRBJ1-1
clone_size: many
d_call: NA
cdr3_nt: TGCGCCAGCAGCTCGGACAGCCAGCTCACTGAAGCTTTCTTT
cdr3_aa: CASSSDSQLTEAFF

v_call: TRBV4-3
j_call: TRBJ2-1
clone_size: NA
d_call: NA
cdr3_nt: TGCGCCAGCAGCCTAAATCTAGATCTCTCCTACAATGAGCAGTTCTTC
cdr3_aa: CASSLNLDLSYNEQFF

v_call: TRBV7-9
j_call: TRBJ1-2
clone_size: NA
d_call: NA
cdr3_nt: TGTGCCAGCAGCTTAGTTACAGGGTCGGACGCTAACTATGGCTACACCTTC
cdr3_aa: CASSLVTGSDANYGYTF

v_call: TRBV7-2
j_call: TRBJ1-6
clone_size: few
d_call: TRBD1
cdr3_nt: TGTGCCAGCAACGTACAGGGGGCGCTTTCACCCCTCCACTTT
cdr3_aa: CASNVQGALSPLHF

v_call: TRBV6-1
j_call: TRBJ2-2
clone_size: NA
d_call: NA
cdr3_nt: TGTGCCACCGGCACGAGGGGAGGCACCGGGGAGCTGTTTTTT
cdr3_aa: CATGTRGGTGELFF